The T cell receptor (beta chain) under discussion was sequenced for a study of T-cell memory formation after mild COVID-19. The authors produced TCR alpha and TCR beta cDNA libraries with sample barcodes and UMIs by 5'RACE using constant-segment primers. MiXCR was run by TCRdb on the 5' RACE reads, yielding one entry per CDR3 protein. The repertoire consists of about 180,000 distinct CDR3 sequences, with roughly 17% occurring once and the leading ten covering around 2%. Note on this clonotype: Its antigen is unknown.

Unmatched junction bases numbered 6, after V lost 4 bases and J lost 8 bases. The CDR3 sequence is 13 residues long. CDR1 and CDR2 from the germline V gene are MNHEY and SVGAGI. Notes on the study in general: Contracting CD8+ clones were enriched in EMRA, CD4+ mainly in CM and EM.

The TCR sequence derives from an adult woman who had mild COVID-19 (a few samples of this study predate the infection). Cell type and time point are not known. The sequencing sample was made of PBMCs or a T cell subset sorted from them (not recorded which). V gene TRBV6-5 combines with J gene TRBJ2-3, with 7 bases fitting TRBD2. The CDR3 loop reads CASSSLLAFTQYF. The CDR3 DNA reads as TGTGCCAGCAGTTCCCTACTAGCGTTTACGCAGTATTTT.